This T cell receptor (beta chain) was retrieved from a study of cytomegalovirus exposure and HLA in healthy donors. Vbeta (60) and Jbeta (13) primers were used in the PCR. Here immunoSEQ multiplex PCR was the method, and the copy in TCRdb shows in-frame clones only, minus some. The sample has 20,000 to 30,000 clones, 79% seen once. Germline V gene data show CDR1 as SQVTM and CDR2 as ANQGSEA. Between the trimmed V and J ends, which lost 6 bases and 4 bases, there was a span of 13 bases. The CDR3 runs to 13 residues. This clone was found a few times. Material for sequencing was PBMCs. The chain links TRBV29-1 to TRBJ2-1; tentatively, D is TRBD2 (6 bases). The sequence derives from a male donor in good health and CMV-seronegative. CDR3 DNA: TGCAGCGTGGAGGGACTCGGGTACAATGAGCAGTTCTTC. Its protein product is CSVEGLGYNEQFF.